This is a list of T cell receptor beta chains from one sample in a study of blood T cell repertoires in COVID-19. This table comes from immunoSEQ multiplex PCR, and its TCRdb copy is limited to in-frame clones, with some not included. The table records about 220,000 clones, 82% of them present only once. The sequenced sample consisted of peripheral blood. These receptors all come from a woman aged 65 to 85 with acute or convalescent COVID-19. The CDR3 runs from the conserved cysteine through the conserved F or W. A D gene is named only where the DNA matches it firmly. Rows give clone size only sometimes, using once, few, many, or a class for an expanded clone.

v_gene	abundance	j_gene	d_gene	CDR3nt	CDR3aa
TRBV6-4	-	TRBJ2-1	TRBD2	TGTGCCAGCAGTCCTAGCGGGGGACGCAATGAGCAGTTCTTC	CASSPSGGRNEQFF
TRBV3-1/TRBV3-2	-	TRBJ2-7	TRBD2	TGTGCCAGCAGCCCGCCGGGGGGAGGCGAGCAGTACTTC	CASSPPGGGEQYF
TRBV10-1	-	TRBJ2-2	TRBD1	TGCGCCAGCAGTGAACAGGGGGCTGGCACCGGGGAGCTGTTTTTT	CASSEQGAGTGELFF
TRBV10-1	-	TRBJ2-1	-	TGCGCCAGCAGTGTTTTGGGCCTCAATGAGCAGTTCTTC	CASSVLGLNEQFF
TRBV29-1	-	TRBJ2-1	TRBD2	TGCAGCGTTGAAGGTGGGACTAGCGGCTACAATGAGCAGTTCTTC	CSVEGGTSGYNEQFF
TRBV5-6	-	TRBJ2-7	TRBD1	TGTGCCAGCAGCTGGGGGACAGGGATCCTCGAGCAGTACTTC	CASSWGTGILEQYF
TRBV5-1	few	TRBJ1-5	TRBD1	TGCGCCAGCAGGCCCGGGACAGGGGCCTCTCAGCCCCAGCATTTT	CASRPGTGASQPQHF
TRBV7-2	-	TRBJ2-3	-	TGTGCCAGCAGCTTAGGGGCTACACACGATACGCAGTATTTT	CASSLGATHDTQYF
TRBV6-4	-	TRBJ2-3	TRBD2	TGTGCCAGCAGTGTAACGGGGGGGGGCACAGATACGCAGTATTTT	CASSVTGGGTDTQYF
TRBV19	-	TRBJ1-2	TRBD1	TGTGCCAGTAGTATCCACAACCGGGACAGGGGTGCTCTGTACTATGGCTACACCTTC	CASSIHNRDRGALYYGYTF
TRBV6-5	-	TRBJ2-7	TRBD1	TGTGCCAGCAGGGGAAGGACAGGGACCTACGAGCAGTACTTC	CASRGRTGTYEQYF
TRBV5-4	-	TRBJ2-3	TRBD1	TGTGCCAGCAGCTGGGGGACAGACACAGATACGCAGTATTTT	CASSWGTDTDTQYF
TRBV7-2	-	TRBJ1-3	-	TGTGCCAGCAGCTTAAACAGGGCTGGAGGAAACACCATATATTTT	CASSLNRAGGNTIYF
TRBV19	-	TRBJ1-2	-	TGTGCCAGTAGTTTGAGTACGTCCACGAACTATGGCTACACCTTC	CASSLSTSTNYGYTF
TRBV6-5	-	TRBJ1-3	-	TGTGCCAGCACGGAGGCCGGCTCTGGAAACACCATATATTTT	CASTEAGSGNTIYF